Listed below are T cell receptor beta chains from one sample, sequenced in a study of T-cell reconstitution after alpha-beta-depleted transplantation in children. TCRdb independently ran MiXCR on the PCR reads; one entry per CDR3 protein. The data show about 110,000 distinct CDR3 sequences, 23% seen once. The sample consisted of PBMCs, mostly from graft donor cells, taken 180 days after TCRalphabeta/CD19-depleted stem cell transplant. These receptors originate from a male patient under 10 years old who had a stem cell transplant for chronic granulomatous disease, so the T cells may come from the graft donor. Both conserved end residues are part of each CDR3. Fields, in order: V gene, clone size, D gene, J gene, CDR3 protein, CDR3 DNA. D genes are given only for firm matches. Some rows mark clone size as missing; the rest say once, few, many or name a class of expanded clone.

TRBV7-2	NA	NA	TRBJ2-5	CASSAQRRLGETQYF	TGTGCCAGCAGCGCACAAAGGCGACTAGGAGAGACCCAGTACTTC
TRBV5-1	few	NA	TRBJ2-7	CASSSTIGSEQYF	TGCGCCAGCAGCTCTACTATCGGGAGCGAGCAGTACTTC
TRBV28	NA	NA	TRBJ1-1	CASSFRGRVTAFF	TGTGCCAGCAGTTTCCGGGGGCGCGTTACGGCTTTCTTT
TRBV20-1	many	NA	TRBJ2-5	CSARALFLIQETQYF	TGCAGTGCTAGAGCGCTATTTCTTATTCAAGAGACCCAGTACTTC
TRBV12-3/TRBV12-4	NA	NA	TRBJ2-5	CASSLAPGARQETQYF	TGTGCCAGCAGTTTAGCGCCCGGGGCTAGACAAGAGACCCAGTACTTC
TRBV12-3/TRBV12-4	many	TRBD2	TRBJ2-7	CASSVAGSSYEQYF	TGTGCCAGCAGCGTAGCGGGAAGCTCCTACGAGCAGTACTTC
TRBV7-8	NA	NA	TRBJ2-3	CASSLETMRGTDTQYF	TGTGCCAGCAGCTTAGAGACCATGAGGGGCACAGATACGCAGTATTTT
TRBV20-1	few	NA	TRBJ2-1	CSALGLSSYNEQFF	TGCAGTGCTTTGGGGCTTTCCTCCTACAATGAGCAGTTCTTC
TRBV5-1	NA	NA	TRBJ2-5	CASSSDRETQYF	TGCGCCAGCAGCTCCGACCGGGAGACCCAGTACTTC
TRBV20-1	few	NA	TRBJ1-5	CSAKDPNPGNQPQHF	TGCAGTGCCAAAGATCCGAATCCGGGCAATCAGCCCCAGCATTTT